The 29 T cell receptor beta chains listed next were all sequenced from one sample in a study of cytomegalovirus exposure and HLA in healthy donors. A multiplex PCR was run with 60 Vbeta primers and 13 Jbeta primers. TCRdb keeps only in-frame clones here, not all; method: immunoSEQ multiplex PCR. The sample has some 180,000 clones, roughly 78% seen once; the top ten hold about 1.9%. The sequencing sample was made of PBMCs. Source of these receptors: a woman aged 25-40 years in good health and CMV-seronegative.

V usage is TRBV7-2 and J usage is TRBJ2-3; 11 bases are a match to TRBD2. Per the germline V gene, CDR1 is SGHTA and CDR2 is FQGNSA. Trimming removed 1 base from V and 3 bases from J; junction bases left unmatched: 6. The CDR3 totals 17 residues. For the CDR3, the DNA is TGTGCCAGCAGCTTAGGGCTAGCGGGGGGTAGAACAGATACGCAGTATTTT. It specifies CASSLGLAGGRTDTQYF.

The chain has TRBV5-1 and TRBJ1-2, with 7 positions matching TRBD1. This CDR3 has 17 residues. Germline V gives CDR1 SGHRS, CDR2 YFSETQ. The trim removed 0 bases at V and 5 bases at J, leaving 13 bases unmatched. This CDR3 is CASSLEGASSDLYGYTF. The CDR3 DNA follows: TGCGCCAGCAGCTTGGAGGGGGCCTCCAGTGATTTATATGGCTACACCTTC.

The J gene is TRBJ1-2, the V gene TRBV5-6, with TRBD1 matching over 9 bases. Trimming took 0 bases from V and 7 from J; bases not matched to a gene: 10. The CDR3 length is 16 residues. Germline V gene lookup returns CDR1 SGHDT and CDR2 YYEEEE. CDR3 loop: CASSLGDRVQILGYTF. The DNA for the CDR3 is TGTGCCAGCAGCTTGGGGGACAGGGTTCAGATTCTTGGCTACACCTTC.

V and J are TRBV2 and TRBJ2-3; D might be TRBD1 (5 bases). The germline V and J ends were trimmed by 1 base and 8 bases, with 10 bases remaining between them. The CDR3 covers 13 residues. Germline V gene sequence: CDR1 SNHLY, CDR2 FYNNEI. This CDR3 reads CASSEEGWGTQYF. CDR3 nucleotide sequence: TGTGCCAGCAGTGAAGAGGGGTGGGGTACGCAGTATTTT.

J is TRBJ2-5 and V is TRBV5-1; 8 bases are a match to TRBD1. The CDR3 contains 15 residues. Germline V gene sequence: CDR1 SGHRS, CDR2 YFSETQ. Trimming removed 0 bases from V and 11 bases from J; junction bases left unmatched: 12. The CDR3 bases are TGCGCCAGCAGCTTGGAGGGACAGGCCTTTGGGGAGCAGTACTTC. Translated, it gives CASSLEGQAFGEQYF.

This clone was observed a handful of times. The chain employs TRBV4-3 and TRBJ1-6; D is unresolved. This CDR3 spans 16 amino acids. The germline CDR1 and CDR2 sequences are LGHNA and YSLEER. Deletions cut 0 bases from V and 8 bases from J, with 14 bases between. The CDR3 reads CASSQDLGGRDSPLHF. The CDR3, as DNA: TGCGCCAGCAGCCAAGATCTCGGAGGGAGGGATTCACCCCTCCACTTT.

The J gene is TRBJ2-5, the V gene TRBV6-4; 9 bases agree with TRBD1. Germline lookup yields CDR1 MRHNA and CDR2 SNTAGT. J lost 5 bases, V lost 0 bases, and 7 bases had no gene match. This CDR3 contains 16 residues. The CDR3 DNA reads TGTGCCAGCAGTGACTCAACAGGGGGCTTAATGGAGACCCAGTACTTC. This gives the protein CASSDSTGGLMETQYF.

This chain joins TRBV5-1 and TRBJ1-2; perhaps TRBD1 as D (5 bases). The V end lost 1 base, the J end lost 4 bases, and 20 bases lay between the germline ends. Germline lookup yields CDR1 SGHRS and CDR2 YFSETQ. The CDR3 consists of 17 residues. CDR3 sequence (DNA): TGCGCCAGCAGCTTGAACATCCCGGGACCGGGACTCTATGGCTACACCTTC. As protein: CASSLNIPGPGLYGYTF.

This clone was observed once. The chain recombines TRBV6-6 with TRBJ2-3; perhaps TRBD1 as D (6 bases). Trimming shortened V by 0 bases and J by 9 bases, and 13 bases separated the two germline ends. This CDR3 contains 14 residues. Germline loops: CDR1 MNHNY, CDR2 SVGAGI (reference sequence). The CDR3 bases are TGTGCCAGCAGTTACTCCACCAGGGGTGAAACGCAGTATTTT. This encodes CASSYSTRGETQYF.

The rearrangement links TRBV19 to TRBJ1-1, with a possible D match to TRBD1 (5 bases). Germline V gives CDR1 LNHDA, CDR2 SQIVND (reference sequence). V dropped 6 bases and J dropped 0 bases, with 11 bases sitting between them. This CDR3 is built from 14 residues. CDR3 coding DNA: TGTGCCAGTAGAACAGGCAGCGTGAACACTGAAGCTTTCTTT. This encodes CASRTGSVNTEAFF.

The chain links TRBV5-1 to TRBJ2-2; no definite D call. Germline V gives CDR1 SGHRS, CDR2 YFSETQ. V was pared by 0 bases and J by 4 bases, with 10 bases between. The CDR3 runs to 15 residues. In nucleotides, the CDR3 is TGCGCCAGCAGCTTGGCCAGTTTTGGCACCGGGGAGCTGTTTTTT. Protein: CASSLASFGTGELFF.

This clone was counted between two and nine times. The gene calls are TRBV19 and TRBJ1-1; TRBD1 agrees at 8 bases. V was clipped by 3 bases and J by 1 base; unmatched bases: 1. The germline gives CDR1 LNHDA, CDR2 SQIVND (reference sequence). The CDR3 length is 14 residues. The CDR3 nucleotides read TGTGCCAGTAGTATGGGACAGGCGAACACTGAAGCTTTCTTT. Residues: CASSMGQANTEAFF.

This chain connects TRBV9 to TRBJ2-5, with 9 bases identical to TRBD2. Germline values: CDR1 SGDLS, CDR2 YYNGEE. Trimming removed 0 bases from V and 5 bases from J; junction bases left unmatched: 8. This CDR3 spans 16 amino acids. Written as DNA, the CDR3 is TGTGCCAGCAGCGTAGCTTCGGCGGGGGGGCGTGAGACCCAGTACTTC. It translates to CASSVASAGGRETQYF.

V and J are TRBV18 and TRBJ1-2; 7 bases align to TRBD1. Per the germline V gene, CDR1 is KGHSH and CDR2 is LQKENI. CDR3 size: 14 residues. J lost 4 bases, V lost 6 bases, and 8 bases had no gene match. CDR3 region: CASSYTRDSYGYTF. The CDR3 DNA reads TGTGCCAGCTCCTATACCCGGGACAGCTATGGCTACACCTTC.

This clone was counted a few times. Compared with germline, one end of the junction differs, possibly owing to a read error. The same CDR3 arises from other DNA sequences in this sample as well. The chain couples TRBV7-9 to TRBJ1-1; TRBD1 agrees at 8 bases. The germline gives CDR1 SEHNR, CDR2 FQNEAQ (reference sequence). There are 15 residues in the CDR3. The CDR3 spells CASSLAGQGNTEAFF. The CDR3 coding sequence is TGTGCCAGCAGCCTAGCCGGACAGGGGAACACTGAAGCTTTCTTT.

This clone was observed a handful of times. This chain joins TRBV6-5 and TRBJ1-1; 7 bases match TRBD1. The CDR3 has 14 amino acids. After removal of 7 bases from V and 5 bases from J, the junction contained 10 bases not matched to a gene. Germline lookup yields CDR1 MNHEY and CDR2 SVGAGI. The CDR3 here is CASTLSGRGTEAFF. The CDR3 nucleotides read TGTGCCAGCACCCTTTCGGGCAGGGGGACTGAAGCTTTCTTT.

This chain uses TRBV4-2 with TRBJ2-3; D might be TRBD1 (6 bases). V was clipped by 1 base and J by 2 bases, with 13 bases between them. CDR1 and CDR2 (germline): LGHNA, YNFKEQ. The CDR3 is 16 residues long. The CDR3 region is CASSQVGQLITDTQYF. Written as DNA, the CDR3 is TGTGCCAGCAGCCAAGTCGGACAGCTCATCACAGATACGCAGTATTTT.

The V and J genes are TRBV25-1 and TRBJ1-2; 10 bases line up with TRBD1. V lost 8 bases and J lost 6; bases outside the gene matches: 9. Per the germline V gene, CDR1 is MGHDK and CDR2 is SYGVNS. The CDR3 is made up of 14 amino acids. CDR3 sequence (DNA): TGTGCCAGCGGACTGACAGGGGGCGAGGATGGCTACACCTTC. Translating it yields CASGLTGGEDGYTF.

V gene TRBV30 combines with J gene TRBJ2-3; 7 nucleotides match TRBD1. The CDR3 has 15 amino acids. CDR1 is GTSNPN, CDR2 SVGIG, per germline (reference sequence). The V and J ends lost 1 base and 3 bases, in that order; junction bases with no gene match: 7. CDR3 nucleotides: TGTGCCTGGAGTGGGGTAGGGGGCAGAACAGATACGCAGTATTTT. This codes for CAWSGVGGRTDTQYF.

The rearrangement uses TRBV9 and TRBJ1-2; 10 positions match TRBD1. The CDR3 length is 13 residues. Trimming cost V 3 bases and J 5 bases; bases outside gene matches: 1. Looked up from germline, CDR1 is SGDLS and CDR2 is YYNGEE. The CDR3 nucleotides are TGTGCCAGCAGCGGGACAGGGGGTTATGGCTACACCTTC. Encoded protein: CASSGTGGYGYTF.

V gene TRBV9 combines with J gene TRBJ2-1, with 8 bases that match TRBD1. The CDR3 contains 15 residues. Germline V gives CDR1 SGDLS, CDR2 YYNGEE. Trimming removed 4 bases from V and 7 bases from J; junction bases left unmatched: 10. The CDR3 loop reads CASSLRQGIPNEQFF. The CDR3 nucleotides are TGTGCCAGCAGCCTTCGACAGGGGATTCCGAATGAGCAGTTCTTC.

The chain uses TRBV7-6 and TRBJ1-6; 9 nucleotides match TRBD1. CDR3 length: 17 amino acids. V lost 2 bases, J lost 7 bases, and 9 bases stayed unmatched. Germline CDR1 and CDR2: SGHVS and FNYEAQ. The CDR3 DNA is TGTGCCAGCAGCTTAAAAACGGGACAGGGACTCAATTCACCCCTCCACTTT. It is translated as CASSLKTGQGLNSPLHF.

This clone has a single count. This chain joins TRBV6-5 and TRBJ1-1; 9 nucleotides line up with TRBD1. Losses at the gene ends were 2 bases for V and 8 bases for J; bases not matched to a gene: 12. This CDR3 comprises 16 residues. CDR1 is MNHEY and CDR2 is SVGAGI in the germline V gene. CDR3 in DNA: TGTGCCAGCAGTTACCCCCTTACAGGGGGCGGACGGGAAGCTTTCTTT. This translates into CASSYPLTGGGREAFF.

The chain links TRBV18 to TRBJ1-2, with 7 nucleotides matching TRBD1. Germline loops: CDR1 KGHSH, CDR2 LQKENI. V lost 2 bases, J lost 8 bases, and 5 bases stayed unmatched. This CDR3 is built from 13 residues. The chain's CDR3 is CASSPNTGEGYTF. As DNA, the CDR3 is TGTGCCAGCTCACCAAACACAGGGGAGGGCTACACCTTC.

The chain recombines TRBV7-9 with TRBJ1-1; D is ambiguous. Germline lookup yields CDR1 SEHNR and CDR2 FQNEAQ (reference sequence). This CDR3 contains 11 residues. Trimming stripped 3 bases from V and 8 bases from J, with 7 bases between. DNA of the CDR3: TGTGCCAGCAGCTTCACAAAAGAAGCTTTCTTT. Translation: CASSFTKEAFF.

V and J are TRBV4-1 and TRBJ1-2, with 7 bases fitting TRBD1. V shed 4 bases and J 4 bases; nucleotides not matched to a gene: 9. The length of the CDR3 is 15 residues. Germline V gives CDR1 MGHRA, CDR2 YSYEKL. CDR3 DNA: TGCGCCAGCAGCCTCGACAGGGCGAGAGGCTATGGCTACACCTTC. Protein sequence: CASSLDRARGYGYTF.

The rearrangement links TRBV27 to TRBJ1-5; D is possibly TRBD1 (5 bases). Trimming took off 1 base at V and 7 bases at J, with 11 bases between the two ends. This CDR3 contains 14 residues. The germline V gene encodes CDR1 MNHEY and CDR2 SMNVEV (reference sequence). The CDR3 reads CASSLFQPGQPQHF. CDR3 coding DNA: TGTGCCAGCAGTTTATTCCAACCAGGGCAGCCCCAGCATTTT.

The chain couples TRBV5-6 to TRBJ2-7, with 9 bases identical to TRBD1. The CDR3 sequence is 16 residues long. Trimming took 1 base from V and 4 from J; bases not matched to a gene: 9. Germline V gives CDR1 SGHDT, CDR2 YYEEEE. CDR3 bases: TGTGCCAGCAGCTTGTACTCCGGGACAGGGCTTTACGAGCAGTACTTC. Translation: CASSLYSGTGLYEQYF.

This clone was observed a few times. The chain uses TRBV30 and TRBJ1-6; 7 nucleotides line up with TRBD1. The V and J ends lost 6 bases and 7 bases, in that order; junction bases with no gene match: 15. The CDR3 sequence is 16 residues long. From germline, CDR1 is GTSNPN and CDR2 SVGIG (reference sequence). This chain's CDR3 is CACNTGTVVVNSPLHF. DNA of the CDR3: TGTGCCTGCAATACCGGGACAGTAGTAGTCAATTCACCCCTCCACTTT.